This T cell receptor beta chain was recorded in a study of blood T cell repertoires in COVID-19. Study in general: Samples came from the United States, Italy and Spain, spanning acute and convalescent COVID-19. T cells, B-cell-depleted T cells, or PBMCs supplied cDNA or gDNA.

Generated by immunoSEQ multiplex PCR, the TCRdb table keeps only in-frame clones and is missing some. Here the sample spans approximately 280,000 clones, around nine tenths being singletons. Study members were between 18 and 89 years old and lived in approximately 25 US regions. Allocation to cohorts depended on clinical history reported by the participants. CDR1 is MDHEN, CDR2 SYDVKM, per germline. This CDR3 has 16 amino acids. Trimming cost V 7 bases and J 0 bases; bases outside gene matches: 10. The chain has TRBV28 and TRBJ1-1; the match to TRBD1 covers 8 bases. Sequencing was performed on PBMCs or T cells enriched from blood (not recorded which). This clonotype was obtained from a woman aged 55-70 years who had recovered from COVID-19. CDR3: CASTQWDRTMNTEAFF. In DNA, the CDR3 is TGTGCCAGCACCCAATGGGACAGGACAATGAACACTGAAGCTTTCTTT.